The 23 T cell receptor beta chains below come from one sample, sequenced in a study of identifying expanded T cells in peripheral blood. Method: immunoSEQ multiplex PCR; TCRdb's copy keeps in-frame clones and lacks some. Among 84,000 or so clones, approximately 89% were seen once, and the ten largest hold roughly 2.8%. The sample comprised blood. The receptor source for this set is a person between 18 and 69 years old in good health.

The CDR3 region has the DNA TGTGCCAGCAGCTTTTCTCCCATATACATAGATACGCAGTATTTT. This sequence encodes CASSFSPIYIDTQYF. The chain carries TRBV5-4 and TRBJ2-3, with D uncertain. Germline lookup yields CDR1 SGHNT and CDR2 YYREEE (reference sequence). The CDR3 covers 15 residues. Deletions cut 2 bases from V and 5 bases from J, with 15 bases between.

The V and J genes are TRBV2 and TRBJ2-7, with 8 bases matching TRBD2. The CDR3 is made up of 17 amino acids. CDR1 and CDR2 from the germline V gene are SNHLY and FYNNEI. V shed 0 bases and J 3 bases; nucleotides not matched to a gene: 10. The DNA of the CDR3 is TGTGCCAGCAGTGAAGCGCGGCTAGCGGGCATCTACTACGAGCAGTACTTC. Encoded protein: CASSEARLAGIYYEQYF.

V usage is TRBV12-5 and J usage is TRBJ2-1; maybe TRBD2 (5 bases). Trimming cost V 0 bases and J 3 bases, with 15 bases left between them. The CDR3 runs 17 residues. The germline gives CDR1 LGHNT, CDR2 FRNRAP. Written as DNA, the CDR3 is TGTGCTAGTGGTTTGGTACTAGAAGGACGAAACTACAATGAGCAGTTCTTC. Translation: CASGLVLEGRNYNEQFF.

This clone was recorded a few times. The chain couples TRBV2 to TRBJ1-5, with D perhaps matching TRBD1 (5 bases). The length of the CDR3 is 13 residues. Germline V gene sequence: CDR1 SNHLY, CDR2 FYNNEI. The V end was cut by 7 bases, the J end by 4 bases, with 11 bases between. CDR3 residues: CASTGQRNQPQHF. CDR3 coding DNA: TGTGCCAGCACAGGACAACGGAATCAGCCCCAGCATTTT. The complete variable domain, with remaining parts taken from reference TRBV2 and TRBJ1-5, reads EPEVTQTPSHQVTQMGQEVILRCVPISNHLYFYWYRQILGQKVEFLVSFYNNEISEKSEIFDDQFSVERPDGSNFTLKIRSTKLEDSAMYFCASTGQRNQPQHFGDGTRLSIL.

In this sample, this clone turned up a few times. The gene calls are TRBV7-9 and TRBJ1-2, with no clear D. CDR3 length equals 14 residues. V was clipped by 1 base and J by 7 bases, with 13 bases between them. CDR1 is SEHNR, CDR2 FQNEAQ, per germline (reference sequence). This CDR3 reads CASSLEQAGGGYTF. CDR3 DNA: TGTGCCAGCAGCTTAGAGCAGGCAGGAGGTGGCTACACCTTC. Looking up the rest from reference TRBV7-9 and TRBJ1-2 gives the full variable domain: DTGVSQNPRHKITKRGQNVTFRCDPISEHNRLYWYRQTLGQGPEFLTYFQNEAQLEKSRLLSDRFSAERPKGSFSTLEIQRTEQGDSAMYLCASSLEQAGGGYTFGSGTRLTVV.

V is TRBV7-2 and J is TRBJ2-1, with 8 bases matching TRBD2. Germline V gene lookup returns CDR1 SGHTA and CDR2 FQGNSA. The CDR3 covers 15 residues. V was clipped by 5 bases and J by 8 bases; unmatched bases: 11. Here the CDR3 reads CASSPEGLVPDEQFF. CDR3 coding DNA: TGTGCCAGCAGCCCAGAGGGACTAGTGCCCGATGAGCAGTTCTTC.

This clone was observed a handful of times. This chain connects TRBV4-3 to TRBJ1-6; D gene uncertain. Trimming took 6 bases from V and 5 from J, leaving 11 bases between them. From germline, CDR1 is LGHNA and CDR2 YSLEER. This CDR3 region has 14 residues. The CDR3 reads CASRSGRNNSPLHF. The CDR3 DNA is TGCGCCAGCAGAAGCGGCAGGAATAATTCACCCCTCCACTTT.

The V gene is TRBV5-1, the J gene TRBJ2-1, with 7 nucleotides matching TRBD2. The CDR3 length is 16 residues. Germline V gene sequence: CDR1 SGHRS, CDR2 YFSETQ. The junction had 7 bases not matched to a gene; V was cut back by 1 base and J by 3 bases. The chain's CDR3 is CASSLSPSGDYNEQFF. The DNA for the CDR3 is TGCGCCAGCAGCTTGTCGCCTAGCGGAGACTACAATGAGCAGTTCTTC.

This clone was observed a single time. CDR3: CASSLGARDTANTGELFF. Here the CDR3 DNA reads TGTGCCAGCAGCTTAGGGGCCCGGGACACCGCGAACACCGGGGAGCTGTTTTTT. This chain connects TRBV7-2 to TRBJ2-2; D is perhaps TRBD1 (6 bases). Germline assignment: CDR1 SGHTA and CDR2 FQGNSA. The CDR3 is 18 amino acids. V was clipped by 1 base and J by 0 bases, with 15 bases between them. Filled out from reference TRBV7-2 and TRBJ2-2, the complete variable domain reads GAGVSQSPSNKVTEKGKDVELRCDPISGHTALYWYRQSLGQGLEFLIYFQGNSAPDKSGLPSDRFSAERTGGSVSTLTIQRTQQEDSAVYLCASSLGARDTANTGELFFGEGSRLTVL.

This clone has a handful of counts. V usage is TRBV6-1 and J usage is TRBJ1-2; D is uncertain. The CDR3 runs 13 residues. V lost 2 bases and J 4 bases, leaving 8 bases between the germline ends. Germline loops: CDR1 MNHNS, CDR2 SASEGT. The CDR3 spells CASSELLLYGYTF. In DNA form, the CDR3 reads TGTGCCAGCAGTGAACTGCTTCTCTATGGCTACACCTTC.

This clone showed up just a few times. This sequence joins TRBV10-3 and TRBJ1-1; the D is unclear. This CDR3 region has 11 residues. V lost 3 bases and J 3 bases, leaving 2 bases between the germline ends. Looked up from germline, CDR1 is ENHRY and CDR2 is SYGVKD. Here the CDR3 DNA reads TGTGCCATCAGTGACTACACTGAAGCTTTCTTT. Protein sequence: CAISDYTEAFF.

A single count supports this clone. This rearrangement joins TRBV18 to TRBJ1-1; a weak D match, TRBD1 (6 bases). The CDR3 contains 14 residues. CDR1 KGHSH and CDR2 LQKENI come from the germline V gene. V was pared by 2 bases and J by 1 base, with 8 bases between. DNA of the CDR3: TGTGCCAGCTCACCAGGGACAAAGAACACTGAAGCTTTCTTT. This translates into CASSPGTKNTEAFF. Combining the CDR3 with reference TRBV18 and TRBJ1-1 gives the whole variable domain NAGVMQNPRHLVRRRGQEARLRCSPMKGHSHVYWYRQLPEEGLKFMVYLQKENIIDESGMPKERFSAEFPKEGPSILRIQQVVRGDSAAYFCASSPGTKNTEAFFGQGTRLTVV.

This clone was observed a few times. CDR3 DNA: TGTGCCAGCAGCCCAAGCTCTGGAAACACCATATATTTT. Translation gives CASSPSSGNTIYF. The chain carries TRBV7-9 and TRBJ1-3; D unclear. The length of the CDR3 is 13 residues. The germline gives CDR1 SEHNR, CDR2 FQNEAQ (reference sequence). V was trimmed by 5 bases and J by 0 bases, leaving 5 bases between them.

This chain links TRBV15 with TRBJ1-3; D unclear. Trimming shortened V by 6 bases and J by 5 bases, and 11 bases separated the two germline ends. Germline values: CDR1 LNHNV, CDR2 YYDKDF (reference sequence). This CDR3 comprises 13 residues. The CDR3 protein is CATRNRARNTIYF. The CDR3 DNA reads TGTGCCACCAGGAACAGAGCGAGAAACACCATATATTTT.

The chain combines TRBV11-3 with TRBJ1-1; possibly TRBD1 for D (5 bases). V was trimmed by 2 bases and J by 6 bases, leaving 10 bases between them. Germline values: CDR1 SGHNT, CDR2 YENEEA. The CDR3 extends over 13 amino acids. CDR3 nucleotides: TGTGCCAGCAGCTTACTGGGGGGGGCTGAAGCTTTCTTT. Amino acids: CASSLLGGAEAFF.

The chain has TRBV27 and TRBJ2-3; TRBD2 aligns across 10 bases. Germline-derived CDR1 and CDR2 are MNHEY and SMNVEV (reference sequence). The CDR3 spans 18 residues. Losses at the gene ends were 3 bases for V and 1 base for J; bases not matched to a gene: 10. The CDR3 spells CASSLGPVAGGGTDTQYF. The CDR3 nucleotides are TGTGCCAGCAGTTTGGGACCTGTAGCGGGAGGAGGCACAGATACGCAGTATTTT.

This chain links TRBV14 with TRBJ2-7; D perhaps matches TRBD2 (6 bases). The germline gives CDR1 SGHDN, CDR2 FVKESK. V was trimmed by 0 bases and J by 5 bases, leaving 20 bases between them. The CDR3 loop spans 17 amino acids. The CDR3 here is CASSQDIFGGRRNEQYF. CDR3 DNA: TGTGCCAGCAGCCAAGATATTTTTGGGGGGAGGAGAAACGAGCAGTACTTC.

This chain connects TRBV6-1 to TRBJ1-5; no clear D. V dropped 8 bases and J dropped 5 bases, with 10 bases sitting between them. CDR1 MNHNS and CDR2 SASEGT come from the germline V gene. This CDR3 is 12 amino acids long. The CDR3 sequence: CASHAWDQPQHF. For the CDR3, the DNA is TGTGCCAGCCACGCATGGGATCAGCCCCAGCATTTT.

The genes are TRBV5-6 and TRBJ2-1; 7 nucleotides align to TRBD2. The junction had 0 bases not matched to a gene; V was cut back by 0 bases and J by 0 bases. In germline, CDR1 is SGHDT, CDR2 YYEEEE. The CDR3 length is 15 residues. The CDR3: CASSLGGSSYNEQFF. The CDR3, as DNA: TGTGCCAGCAGCTTGGGCGGGAGCTCCTACAATGAGCAGTTCTTC.

V gene TRBV27 combines with J gene TRBJ1-5, with no clear D. Germline CDR1 is MNHEY and CDR2 is SMNVEV (reference sequence). The CDR3 has 13 amino acids. V was clipped by 0 bases and J by 7 bases, with 7 bases between them. The DNA of the CDR3 is TGTGCCAGCAGTTTATCGGGAAGGCAGCCCCAGCATTTT. As protein: CASSLSGRQPQHF.

V usage is TRBV2 and J usage is TRBJ2-7; D possibly uses TRBD1 or TRBD2 (5 bases each). The germline V and J ends were trimmed by 5 bases and 2 bases, with 16 bases remaining between them. CDR3 length: 15 residues. CDR1 is SNHLY, CDR2 FYNNEI, per germline. The CDR3 nucleotides are TGTGCCAGCAGTTACGGGACGGCCCTGGCCTACGAGCAGTACTTC. It yields the protein CASSYGTALAYEQYF.

The J gene is TRBJ2-1, the V gene TRBV29-1; 11 nucleotides agree with TRBD2. Germline V gene sequence: CDR1 SQVTM, CDR2 ANQGSEA. Trimming took 4 bases from V and 3 from J; bases not matched to a gene: 11. This CDR3 has 17 amino acids. The CDR3 loop reads CSVAPSGGPRGYNEQFF. CDR3 bases: TGCAGCGTTGCTCCTAGCGGGGGGCCCAGGGGCTACAATGAGCAGTTCTTC.

The chain recombines TRBV20-1 with TRBJ1-4; D call uncertain. With 2 bases removed from V and 2 bases from J, the gap between germline ends came to 0 bases. Germline CDR1 is DFQATT and CDR2 is SNEGSKA (reference sequence). The CDR3 is made up of 11 amino acids. CDR3 region: CSARTNEKLFF. The CDR3 DNA reads TGCAGTGCTAGAACTAATGAAAAACTGTTTTTT.